This T cell receptor beta chain comes out of a study of T-cell memory formation after mild COVID-19. TCRdb processed the 5' RACE reads anew with MiXCR; each CDR3 protein has one entry. The table shows about 470,000 distinct CDR3 sequences, with around a quarter occurring only once. Material: PBMCs or a T cell subset sorted from them (not recorded which). This receptor was identified in an adult woman who had mild COVID-19 (a few samples of this study predate the infection). Cell type and time point are not known.

The CDR3 bases are TGTGCCACCAGTGACCAGTCCCGGGCGGCCGGGGAGCTGTTTTTT. Translated, it gives CATSDQSRAAGELFF. The chain employs TRBV24-1 and TRBJ2-2, with D hard to call. The germline V gene has CDR1 KGHDR and CDR2 SFDVKD. V lost 4 bases and J lost 6, with 14 bases in between. The CDR3 sequence is 15 residues long.